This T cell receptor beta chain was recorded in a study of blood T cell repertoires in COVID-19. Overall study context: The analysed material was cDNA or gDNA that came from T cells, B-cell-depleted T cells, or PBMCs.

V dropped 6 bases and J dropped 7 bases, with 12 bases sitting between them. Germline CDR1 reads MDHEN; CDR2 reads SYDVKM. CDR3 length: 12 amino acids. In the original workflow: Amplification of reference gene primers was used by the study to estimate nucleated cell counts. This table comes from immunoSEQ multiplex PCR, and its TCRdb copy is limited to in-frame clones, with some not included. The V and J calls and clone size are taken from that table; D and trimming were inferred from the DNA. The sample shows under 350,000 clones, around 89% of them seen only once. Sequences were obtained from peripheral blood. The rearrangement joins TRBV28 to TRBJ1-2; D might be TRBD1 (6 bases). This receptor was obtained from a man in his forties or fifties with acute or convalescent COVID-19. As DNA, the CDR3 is TGTGCCAGCAGCACAGGGATCCCTGGCTACACCTTC. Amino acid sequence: CASSTGIPGYTF.